The 30 T cell receptor beta chains reported below all come from one sample, sequenced in a study of technical replicates of blood from a handful of donors. The data were produced by immunoSEQ multiplex PCR, yet TCRdb's version contains in-frame clones alone and is incomplete. The data contain about 72,000 clones, roughly 96% of them singletons. What was sequenced was T cells isolated from PBMCs. The receptors come from a human donor in good health.

V and J are TRBV2 and TRBJ1-1, with D perhaps matching TRBD1 (6 bases). Germline CDR1 is SNHLY and CDR2 is FYNNEI. This CDR3 comprises 13 residues. Between the trimmed V and J ends, which lost 7 bases and 4 bases, there was a span of 13 bases. The DNA for the CDR3 is TGTGCCAGCATAGAGACAGGTACCACTGAAGCTTTCTTT. Protein sequence: CASIETGTTEAFF.

In this sample, this clone turned up once. The V gene is TRBV5-1, the J gene TRBJ2-4; D is ambiguous. The CDR3 has 14 amino acids. Looked up from germline, CDR1 is SGHRS and CDR2 is YFSETQ. V was shortened by 4 bases and J by 3 bases, with 11 bases between the two germline ends. CDR3 loop: CASSNWQDKNIQYF. The CDR3 nucleotides are TGCGCCAGCAGCAACTGGCAGGACAAAAACATTCAGTACTTC.

The CDR3 region is CASSPMGQGDTEAFF. CDR3 DNA sequence: TGTGCCAGCAGCCCGATGGGGCAGGGGGACACTGAAGCTTTCTTT. J is TRBJ1-1 and V is TRBV11-2; TRBD1 aligns across 7 bases. V shed 5 bases, J shed 3 bases, and the junction held 9 bases outside the gene matches. This CDR3 has 15 residues. CDR1 is SGHAT and CDR2 is FQNNGV in the germline V gene.

The chain recombines TRBV5-6 with TRBJ2-7; 13 bases match TRBD2. Germline V CDR1 and CDR2: SGHDT, YYEEEE. This CDR3 spans 15 amino acids. Trimming took 4 bases from V and 4 from J; bases not matched to a gene: 5. The CDR3 nucleotides read TGTGCCAGCAGCGAGGGACTAGCGGGAAGATACGAGCAGTACTTC. Translated: CASSEGLAGRYEQYF.

The V gene is TRBV10-3, the J gene TRBJ2-1; D may be TRBD2 (7 bases). The CDR3 runs 15 residues. The germline V gene encodes CDR1 ENHRY and CDR2 SYGVKD. Trimming cost V 6 bases and J 12 bases, with 24 bases left between them. The DNA for the CDR3 is TGTGCCATCAGGTCTGAGGGGGGGCCCCTTTTGAGGCAGTTCTTC. This encodes CAIRSEGGPLLRQFF.

This chain links TRBV7-9 with TRBJ2-2, with 11 bases aligning to TRBD2. CDR1 is SEHNR and CDR2 is FQNEAQ in the germline V gene (reference sequence). The CDR3 covers 18 residues. Losses at the gene ends were 4 bases for V and 4 bases for J; bases not matched to a gene: 11. The CDR3 sequence: CASSSSLAGGPSTGELFF. The DNA for the CDR3 is TGTGCCAGCAGCTCGTCCCTAGCGGGGGGCCCCTCCACCGGGGAGCTGTTTTTT.

The chain is built from TRBV7-6 and TRBJ1-5, with 9 bases identical to TRBD1. The ends lost 9 bases at V and 7 bases at J; junction bases unmatched: 13. Looked up from germline, CDR1 is SGHVS and CDR2 is FNYEAQ. The CDR3 consists of 15 residues. CDR3 in amino acids: CASAQDRGSGQPQHF. The CDR3 DNA reads TGTGCCAGTGCCCAGGACAGGGGATCGGGGCAGCCCCAGCATTTT.

This chain connects TRBV7-9 to TRBJ2-1; 11 nucleotides align to TRBD2. Germline lookup yields CDR1 SEHNR and CDR2 FQNEAQ (reference sequence). The CDR3 spans 16 residues. The V segment lost 5 bases and the J segment 0 bases; nucleotides outside the gene matches: 3. CDR3 in amino acids: CASSLGTSGSYNEQFF. DNA of the CDR3: TGTGCCAGCAGCCTCGGGACTAGCGGCTCCTACAATGAGCAGTTCTTC. The entire variable domain, with the rest obtained from reference TRBV7-9 and TRBJ2-1, is as follows: DTGVSQNPRHKITKRGQNVTFRCDPISEHNRLYWYRQTLGQGPEFLTYFQNEAQLEKSRLLSDRFSAERPKGSFSTLEIQRTEQGDSAMYLCASSLGTSGSYNEQFFGPGTRLTVL.

V gene TRBV6-5 combines with J gene TRBJ2-7; the match to TRBD2 covers 10 bases. V lost 10 bases, J lost 3 bases, and 6 bases stayed unmatched. From germline, CDR1 is MNHEY and CDR2 SVGAGI. The CDR3 spans 13 residues. The CDR3 DNA reads TGTGCCACCGCCACTAGCGGGGACTACGAGCAGTACTTC. This translates into CATATSGDYEQYF.

The CDR3 DNA reads TGTGCCAGCAGCTTGTCGGCGGGGGCGACCTACAATGAGCAGTTCTTC. This encodes CASSLSAGATYNEQFF. V and J are TRBV5-4 and TRBJ2-1, with D tentatively TRBD2 (7 bases). The CDR3 runs 16 residues. The germline V and J ends were trimmed by 1 base and 2 bases, with 13 bases remaining between them. The V gene's germline CDR1 is SGHNT and CDR2 YYREEE (reference sequence).

This clone was detected once. This chain joins TRBV5-6 and TRBJ2-7, with 9 bases identical to TRBD1. Trimming took 3 bases from V and 5 from J; bases not matched to a gene: 9. The CDR3 contains 15 residues. Germline V gene lookup returns CDR1 SGHDT and CDR2 YYEEEE. The CDR3 sequence: CASSSNPGQGHEQYF. CDR3 DNA sequence: TGTGCCAGCAGCTCCAACCCGGGACAGGGCCACGAGCAGTACTTC.

V usage is TRBV6-1 and J usage is TRBJ2-3; 9 nucleotides match TRBD2. V lost 6 bases and J lost 2; bases outside the gene matches: 3. The germline gives CDR1 MNHNS, CDR2 SASEGT. The CDR3 runs to 14 residues. CDR3 bases: TGTGCCAGCAGGGGGGGACTAGCCACAGATACGCAGTATTTT. Its protein product is CASRGGLATDTQYF.

The rearrangement links TRBV18 to TRBJ1-5; the D is unclear. V was pared by 2 bases and J by 5 bases, with 13 bases between. The germline gives CDR1 KGHSH, CDR2 LQKENI. This CDR3 has 15 amino acids. The CDR3 coding sequence is TGTGCCAGCTCACCAACTACGTCTTGGGATCAGCCCCAGCATTTT. Protein product: CASSPTTSWDQPQHF.

The CDR3, as DNA: TGTGCCATCAGTGGCGGGATTCCAACCTACAATGAGCAGTTCTTC. Amino acid sequence: CAISGGIPTYNEQFF. The chain uses TRBV10-3 and TRBJ2-1, with D tentatively TRBD2 (6 bases). The V gene lost 4 bases and the J gene lost 2 bases, with 12 bases spanning the gap. The CDR3 has 15 residues. Germline V lookup: CDR1 ENHRY, CDR2 SYGVKD.

The rearrangement uses TRBV4-2 and TRBJ2-6; 8 bases agree with TRBD1. J was trimmed by 4 bases and V by 0 bases; bases with no gene match: 5. The CDR3 extends over 17 amino acids. Germline V gene lookup returns CDR1 LGHNA and CDR2 YNFKEQ. The CDR3 nucleotides are TGTGCCAGCAGCCAAGACCGCAGGGGGCTCGGGGCCAACGTCCTGACTTTC. Protein: CASSQDRRGLGANVLTF.

The gene calls are TRBV6-5 and TRBJ2-5, with D possibly matching TRBD1 (7 bases). V lost 2 bases, J lost 3 bases, and 16 bases lay in between. Germline V gene sequence: CDR1 MNHEY, CDR2 SVGAGI. This CDR3 region has 16 residues. The CDR3 spells CASSYLPGQREETQYF. The CDR3 DNA reads TGTGCCAGCAGTTACCTCCCGGGACAGCGGGAAGAGACCCAGTACTTC.

This clone is a singleton in its sample. The rearrangement joins TRBV29-1 to TRBJ2-7; D might be TRBD1 (8 bases). Trimming left V 3 bases short and J 2 bases short, with 17 bases between. CDR3 size: 15 residues. Germline CDR1 is SQVTM and CDR2 is ANQGSEA. Here the CDR3 reads CSVEGGTGDPYEQYF. Here the CDR3 DNA reads TGCAGCGTTGAGGGAGGGACAGGCGACCCCTACGAGCAGTACTTC.

The genes are TRBV5-6 and TRBJ2-1; D might be TRBD1 (6 bases). This CDR3 spans 13 amino acids. CDR1 and CDR2 (germline): SGHDT, YYEEEE. V lost 4 bases, J lost 7 bases, and 12 bases lay in between. In nucleotides, the CDR3 is TGTGCCAGCAGCCCCGGCAGGGGAAATGAGCAGTTCTTC. Its protein is CASSPGRGNEQFF.

The chain joins TRBV5-1 to TRBJ2-1, with D uncertain. Looked up from germline, CDR1 is SGHRS and CDR2 is YFSETQ. V lost 2 bases and J 7 bases, leaving 10 bases between the germline ends. This CDR3 is built from 13 residues. The CDR3 sequence: CASSLIAINEQFF. The CDR3 region has the DNA TGCGCCAGCAGCTTAATAGCCATTAATGAGCAGTTCTTC.

V and J are TRBV5-1 and TRBJ1-2; no firm D call. The CDR3 totals 13 residues. Trimming shortened V by 0 bases and J by 0 bases, and 3 bases separated the two germline ends. The germline CDR1 and CDR2 sequences are SGHRS and YFSETQ. The CDR3 bases are TGCGCCAGCAGCTTGGCTTCTAACTATGGCTACACCTTC. Translated: CASSLASNYGYTF.

V gene TRBV5-1 combines with J gene TRBJ1-1, with D possibly TRBD1 on 5 matching bases. Between the trimmed V and J ends, which lost 4 bases and 5 bases, there was a span of 15 bases. The CDR3 contains 14 residues. Per germline, CDR1 SGHRS and CDR2 YFSETQ. In nucleotides, the CDR3 is TGCGCCAGCAGCCTCACAGGCCTCCCGACTGAAGCTTTCTTT. Residues: CASSLTGLPTEAFF.

The chain combines TRBV5-1 with TRBJ2-7; D gene unclear. V lost 0 bases and J lost 1, with 5 bases in between. The CDR3 is 13 residues long. Germline lookup yields CDR1 SGHRS and CDR2 YFSETQ. The CDR3 nucleotides are TGCGCCAGCAGCTTGGATCGGTCCTACGAGCAGTACTTC. Its translation: CASSLDRSYEQYF.

V usage is TRBV10-2 and J usage is TRBJ2-7, with TRBD2 identical over 9 bases. Germline CDR1 WSHSY, CDR2 SAAADI. The CDR3 spans 13 residues. V shed 6 bases and J 3 bases; nucleotides not matched to a gene: 3. The CDR3 nucleotides read TGCGCCAGCAGGTTAGCGGGAGTCTACGAGCAGTACTTC. Residues: CASRLAGVYEQYF.

Notes on this clone: At one of its ends the junction is not consistent with the germline gene, which may arise from a read error. This CDR3 is CASSLDTRGETQYF. CDR3 coding DNA: TGTGCTAGCAGCTTAGACACCAGGGGAGAGACCCAGTACTTC. The gene calls are TRBV7-7 and TRBJ2-5; D might be TRBD1 (6 bases). Germline-derived CDR1 and CDR2 are SSHAT and FNYEAQ (reference sequence). This CDR3 is 14 amino acids long.

CDR3 loop: CASSLDPLRRGELFF. The CDR3 DNA sequence: TGCGCCAGCAGCTTGGACCCCCTAAGGAGGGGGGAGCTGTTTTTT. J is TRBJ2-2 and V is TRBV5-1, with D perhaps TRBD2 (5 bases). The CDR3 has 15 residues. Trimming cost V 0 bases and J 8 bases, with 14 bases left between them. CDR1 SGHRS and CDR2 YFSETQ come from the germline V gene.

This clone was found once. This chain links TRBV28 with TRBJ1-2, with 9 bases aligning to TRBD1. The CDR3 runs to 17 residues. Germline-derived CDR1 and CDR2 are MDHEN and SYDVKM. Unmatched junction bases numbered 16, after V lost 6 bases and J lost 5 bases. The chain's CDR3 is CASRRLGGWGTGYGYTF. The CDR3 DNA reads TGTGCCAGCAGACGATTAGGGGGCTGGGGGACAGGGTATGGCTACACCTTC.

The chain uses TRBV29-1 and TRBJ2-3, with 8 bases aligning to TRBD2. Germline loops: CDR1 SQVTM, CDR2 ANQGSEA. V was pared by 6 bases and J by 0 bases, with 5 bases of the junction left unmatched. The CDR3 spans 14 residues. The DNA of the CDR3 is TGCAGCGTCCGTAGCGGGGCTAGCACAGATACGCAGTATTTT. Its translation: CSVRSGASTDTQYF.

The rearrangement joins TRBV18 to TRBJ1-5; D is possibly TRBD1 (6 bases). V lost 0 bases and J lost 3, with 15 bases in between. The CDR3 has 17 amino acids. Germline-derived CDR1 and CDR2 are KGHSH and LQKENI. CDR3 region: CASSPPNRGSVNQPQHF. As DNA, the CDR3 is TGTGCCAGCTCACCACCGAATAGGGGGTCGGTCAATCAGCCCCAGCATTTT.

This clone was seen just once. V and J are TRBV29-1 and TRBJ2-7; TRBD1 matches 8 bases. CDR1 and CDR2 (germline): SQVTM, ANQGSEA. The CDR3 runs to 13 residues. J was trimmed by 5 bases and V by 7 bases; bases with no gene match: 10. CDR3 region: CSAEGQGLDEQYF. Written as DNA, the CDR3 is TGCAGCGCAGAAGGACAGGGACTTGACGAGCAGTACTTC.

This clone was seen once. V and J are TRBV28 and TRBJ1-1; a possible D gene is TRBD1 (6 bases). The CDR3 covers 16 residues. V lost 5 bases and J 5 bases, leaving 21 bases between the germline ends. Looked up from germline, CDR1 is MDHEN and CDR2 is SYDVKM. The CDR3 region has the DNA TGTGCCAGCAGTCCCGGGAGGGGGGGTAGGTGGACTGAAGCTTTCTTT. Residues: CASSPGRGGRWTEAFF.